The 30 T cell receptor beta chains below were found in one sample sequenced in a study of T cell repertoires in cytomegalovirus infection. From the reads, TCRdb called clonotypes with MiXCR, one entry per CDR3 protein. The profile shows tens of thousands of distinct CDR3 sequences, around 21% of them singletons. Which antigens these TCRs recognize remains unknown. The material was CD8+ T cells from cultured PBMCs, obtained from culture after CMV antigen stimulation. The source is a human donor in good health (CMV status not recorded). Some clones in this sample may be carry-over from other donors' samples.

This chain connects TRBV7-9 to TRBJ2-1; 8 nucleotides align to TRBD1. The CDR3 contains 15 residues. After removal of 8 bases from V and 4 bases from J, the junction contained 10 bases not matched to a gene. The germline V gene has CDR1 SEHNR and CDR2 FQNEAQ (reference sequence). The CDR3 DNA follows: TGTGCCAGCGGGGCACCGGGACAGGTATACAATGAGCAGTTCTTC. It codes for CASGAPGQVYNEQFF. Full variable domain (missing parts from reference TRBV7-9 and TRBJ2-1): DTGVSQNPRHKITKRGQNVTFRCDPISEHNRLYWYRQTLGQGPEFLTYFQNEAQLEKSRLLSDRFSAERPKGSFSTLEIQRTEQGDSAMYLCASGAPGQVYNEQFFGPGTRLTVL.

The chain recombines TRBV6-2 or TRBV6-3 with TRBJ2-7; the match to TRBD2 covers 8 bases. Germline trimming cut 10 bases from V and 0 bases from J; bases unmatched to any gene: 2. The CDR3 loop spans 12 amino acids. Germline V lookup: CDR1 MNHEY, CDR2 SVGEGT. As DNA, the CDR3 is TGTGCCACCAGCGGGGGCTCCTACGAGCAGTACTTC. As protein: CATSGGSYEQYF.

V gene TRBV7-2 combines with J gene TRBJ1-6; tentatively, D is TRBD1 (5 bases). V was cut by 1 base and J by 7 bases, with 11 bases left in between. The CDR3 has 15 amino acids. The germline gives CDR1 SGHTA, CDR2 FQGNSA. This CDR3 reads CASSLEYRRNSPLHF. CDR3 bases: TGTGCCAGCAGCTTAGAGTACAGGCGGAATTCACCCCTCCACTTT.

This sequence joins TRBV27 and TRBJ1-2, with TRBD1 matching over 9 bases. Germline assignment: CDR1 MNHEY and CDR2 SMNVEV (reference sequence). CDR3 length: 13 residues. The trim removed 3 bases at V and 7 bases at J, leaving 3 bases unmatched. CDR3 amino acids: CASSFSQGAGYTF. The CDR3 bases are TGTGCCAGCAGTTTCTCACAGGGGGCTGGCTACACCTTC.

This chain joins TRBV3-1 and TRBJ1-1; D unresolved. This CDR3 is built from 12 residues. V was shortened by 3 bases and J by 7 bases, with 9 bases between the two germline ends. Germline assignment: CDR1 LGHDT and CDR2 YNNKEL (reference sequence). CDR3 protein: CASSHRGFEAFF. The CDR3 DNA reads as TGTGCCAGCAGCCACAGAGGATTTGAAGCTTTCTTT.

Points on this clonotype: A read error may account for a junction end that differs from germline. This chain uses TRBV11-1 with TRBJ1-2, with 7 nucleotides matching TRBD1. Germline V gene lookup returns CDR1 SGHAT and CDR2 FQDESV (reference sequence). The CDR3 is made up of 15 amino acids. This chain's CDR3 is CASSLAGQSSYGYTF. CDR3 DNA: TGTGCCAGCAGCCTAGCGGGACAGTCTTCCTATGGCTACACCTTC.

This clonotype was picked up a small number of times. This chain links TRBV27 with TRBJ1-5, with TRBD1 identical over 7 bases. This CDR3 has 16 residues. The V segment lost 4 bases and the J segment 1 base; nucleotides outside the gene matches: 7. Germline values: CDR1 MNHEY, CDR2 SMNVEV (reference sequence). CDR3 sequence reads: CASSSVTGLSNQPQHF. The CDR3 DNA sequence: TGTGCCAGCAGTTCCGTGACAGGGTTAAGCAATCAGCCCCAGCATTTT.

V usage is TRBV7-2 and J usage is TRBJ2-2; possibly TRBD1 for D (6 bases). The CDR3 runs 18 residues. Germline-derived CDR1 and CDR2 are SGHTA and FQGNSA. Trimming pared 4 bases from V and 4 bases from J, leaving 22 bases between. The chain's CDR3 is CASSSSRRDNGFTGELFF. CDR3 nucleotide sequence: TGTGCCAGCAGCTCGTCCCGCCGGGACAACGGATTCACCGGGGAGCTGTTTTTT.

The chain employs TRBV4-2 and TRBJ1-1; maybe TRBD1 (5 bases). Germline CDR1 reads LGHNA; CDR2 reads YNFKEQ. V was pared by 0 bases and J by 2 bases, with 7 bases between. The CDR3 runs to 14 residues. CDR3 sequence: CASSQEGPNTEAFF. CDR3 bases: TGTGCCAGCAGCCAAGAGGGACCCAACACTGAAGCTTTCTTT.

This clonotype was found many times. The chain has TRBV6-2 or TRBV6-3 and TRBJ1-5, with D unclear. Germline V gene data show CDR1 as MNHEY and CDR2 as SVGEGT. V was trimmed by 5 bases and J by 2 bases, leaving 10 bases between them. This CDR3 contains 14 residues. The CDR3 protein is CASSINRGNQPQHF. CDR3 coding DNA: TGTGCCAGCAGTATAAATAGGGGCAATCAGCCCCAGCATTTT.

This clonotype has only a few counts. The chain is built from TRBV27 and TRBJ1-2, with 9 positions matching TRBD1. Germline V lookup: CDR1 MNHEY, CDR2 SMNVEV (reference sequence). V lost 3 bases to trimming and J lost 4 bases; unmatched junction nucleotides: 3. The CDR3 totals 14 residues. The chain's CDR3 is CASSLYRGLYGYTF. CDR3 DNA: TGTGCCAGCAGTTTGTACAGGGGGCTCTATGGCTACACCTTC.

This clonotype turned up a few times. The rearrangement uses TRBV6-2 or TRBV6-3 and TRBJ1-1; tentatively, D is TRBD1 (6 bases). Germline loops: CDR1 MNHEY, CDR2 SVGEGT. CDR3 length equals 14 residues. V was pared by 6 bases and J by 1 base, with 12 bases between. CDR3 in DNA: TGTGCCAGCAGACCCCCACAGGGGAACACTGAAGCTTTCTTT. The encoded protein is CASRPPQGNTEAFF.

This clonotype appeared a few times. The chain links TRBV12-3 or TRBV12-4 to TRBJ1-4; D is undetermined. CDR3 size: 14 residues. V lost 5 bases to trimming and J lost 7 bases, with 14 bases between them. The CDR3 loop is CASSQDTRGEKLFF. DNA for the CDR3: TGTGCCAGCAGTCAAGACACGCGGGGTGAAAAACTGTTTTTT.

This clonotype came up a few times. The chain couples TRBV7-4 to TRBJ1-4; the D gene is possibly TRBD1 (6 bases). The length of the CDR3 is 15 residues. Germline V gene sequence: CDR1 SGHVT, CDR2 SQSDAQ. Trimming took off 5 bases at V and 8 bases at J, with 18 bases between the two ends. CDR3 bases: TGTGCCAGCAGCCCGAAGGAGGGGGATAAGGAAAAACTGTTTTTT. Translating gives CASSPKEGDKEKLFF.

This clonotype is medium-sized by share. The genes are TRBV4-3 and TRBJ1-4, with no clear D. Germline V gene lookup returns CDR1 LGHNA and CDR2 YSLEER. This CDR3 region has 15 residues. V was pared by 0 bases and J by 7 bases, with 12 bases between. CDR3 protein: CASSQDISDGEKLFF. The CDR3 DNA sequence: TGCGCCAGCAGCCAAGATATTAGCGACGGTGAAAAACTGTTTTTT.

The V and J genes are TRBV6-9 and TRBJ2-3; D tentatively reads TRBD1 or TRBD2 (5 bases each). The germline CDR1 and CDR2 sequences are MNHGY and SVAAGI. The V gene lost 3 bases and the J gene lost 5 bases, with 12 bases spanning the gap. The CDR3 is made up of 14 amino acids. CDR3 sequence reads: CASSYGAIEDTQYF. The CDR3 DNA reads as TGTGCCAGCAGTTACGGGGCTATTGAAGATACGCAGTATTTT.

J is TRBJ1-1 and V is TRBV7-6; D gene ambiguous. CDR3 length: 13 amino acids. Germline V gives CDR1 SGHVS, CDR2 FNYEAQ. V shed 0 bases and J shed 1 base, with 3 bases lying between them. The DNA for the CDR3 is TGTGCCAGCAGCTTAGCCAGGAACACTGAAGCTTTCTTT. Translated: CASSLARNTEAFF.

The chain has TRBV28 and TRBJ1-5; no clear D gene. Germline V gene data show CDR1 as MDHEN and CDR2 as SYDVKM. CDR3 length: 14 residues. V was cut by 6 bases and J by 0 bases, with 9 bases left in between. The CDR3 protein is CASRVRISNQPQHF. As DNA, the CDR3 is TGTGCCAGCAGGGTTCGGATTAGCAATCAGCCCCAGCATTTT.

There are a few counts of this clonotype. The chain employs TRBV6-5 and TRBJ2-5; D is perhaps TRBD1 or TRBD2 (5 bases each). The CDR3 has 15 residues. Trimming took 2 bases from V and 3 from J, leaving 13 bases between them. Looked up from germline, CDR1 is MNHEY and CDR2 is SVGAGI. This chain's CDR3 is CASSYEIGGKETQYF. CDR3 DNA sequence: TGTGCCAGCAGTTACGAAATTGGGGGAAAAGAGACCCAGTACTTC.

This chain connects TRBV7-2 to TRBJ2-7; 8 bases match TRBD1. The J segment lost 2 bases and the V segment lost 6 bases, leaving 12 bases of the junction unmatched. Germline CDR1 is SGHTA and CDR2 is FQGNSA. The length of the CDR3 is 16 residues. The CDR3 spells CASSRDRDRPTYEQYF. The CDR3 region has the DNA TGTGCCAGCAGTCGGGACCGGGACAGGCCTACCTACGAGCAGTACTTC. Filled out from reference TRBV7-2 and TRBJ2-7, the complete variable domain reads GAGVSQSPSNKVTEKGKDVELRCDPISGHTALYWYRQSLGQGLEFLIYFQGNSAPDKSGLPSDRFSAERTGGSVSTLTIQRTQQEDSAVYLCASSRDRDRPTYEQYFGPGTRLTVT.

This rearrangement joins TRBV4-1 to TRBJ2-3; no clear D gene. Germline V gene lookup returns CDR1 MGHRA and CDR2 YSYEKL. The CDR3 has 13 residues. V lost 1 base, J lost 3 bases, and 5 bases lay in between. The CDR3 loop is CASSQGETDTQYF. The CDR3 DNA is TGCGCCAGCAGCCAAGGGGAAACAGATACGCAGTATTTT.

The chain has TRBV12-3 or TRBV12-4 and TRBJ2-3; no reliable D call. Trimming took 7 bases from V and 3 from J, leaving 20 bases between them. CDR3 length: 16 amino acids. In DNA, the CDR3 is TGTGCCAGCAACCCATCTTCCGGGCTACAAACAGATACGCAGTATTTT. Translation: CASNPSSGLQTDTQYF.

This clonotype was picked up many times. This chain links TRBV7-8 with TRBJ2-1; TRBD2 agrees at 9 bases. CDR1 is SGHVS and CDR2 is FQNEAQ in the germline V gene. After removal of 4 bases from V and 8 bases from J, the junction contained 12 bases not matched to a gene. The CDR3 runs to 16 residues. The CDR3 protein is CASSSSIAGGPYEQFF. The DNA of the CDR3 is TGTGCCAGCAGCTCTAGCATTGCGGGGGGGCCCTATGAGCAGTTCTTC.

This clonotype was counted only a few times. V usage is TRBV12-3 or TRBV12-4 and J usage is TRBJ2-7; 8 bases agree with TRBD1. The V and J ends lost 4 bases and 0 bases, in that order; junction bases with no gene match: 5. The CDR3 is 15 amino acids. The CDR3 DNA follows: TGTGCCAGCAGTTCCGGACAGGGCGTCTCCTACGAGCAGTACTTC. Encoded protein: CASSSGQGVSYEQYF.

This clonotype appeared a few times. The chain links TRBV7-8 to TRBJ2-7, with 9 bases lining up with TRBD1. The V segment lost 1 base and the J segment 5 bases; nucleotides outside the gene matches: 6. The CDR3 consists of 15 residues. Germline V gene data show CDR1 as SGHVS and CDR2 as FQNEAQ. The CDR3 DNA reads TGTGCCAGCAGCTTAGTGGACAGGGGTCCCGACGAGCAGTACTTC. This gives the protein CASSLVDRGPDEQYF.

This clonotype was counted only a few times. The chain combines TRBV7-6 with TRBJ1-1; tentatively, D is TRBD1 (6 bases). The germline V and J ends were trimmed by 4 bases and 3 bases, with 12 bases remaining between them. Germline values: CDR1 SGHVS, CDR2 FNYEAQ. The CDR3 is 14 amino acids. DNA for the CDR3: TGTGCCAGCAGCTCGAGAGGGGGGGACACTGAAGCTTTCTTT. This encodes CASSSRGGDTEAFF.

This chain connects TRBV4-3 to TRBJ2-7; D might be TRBD1 (6 bases). This CDR3 region has 14 residues. Germline CDR1 is LGHNA and CDR2 is YSLEER. Trimming took off 0 bases at V and 5 bases at J, with 11 bases between the two ends. In DNA, the CDR3 is TGCGCCAGCAGCCAAGATTCCCAGGGGAACGAGCAGTACTTC. This translates into CASSQDSQGNEQYF.

The chain carries TRBV7-9 and TRBJ1-4; D not certain. The CDR3 contains 14 residues. The V gene lost 5 bases and the J gene lost 7 bases, with 14 bases spanning the gap. Germline CDR1 reads SEHNR; CDR2 reads FQNEAQ (reference sequence). The CDR3 sequence is CASSGGPQSEKLFF. The DNA for the CDR3 is TGTGCCAGCAGCGGCGGGCCTCAGAGTGAAAAACTGTTTTTT.

This clonotype has a count of ten or more. The chain recombines TRBV7-2 with TRBJ1-6, with D possibly TRBD1 on 5 matching bases. The CDR3 extends over 16 amino acids. The germline V and J ends were trimmed by 7 bases and 0 bases, with 13 bases remaining between them. CDR1 SGHTA and CDR2 FQGNSA come from the germline V gene. The CDR3 region has the DNA TGTGCCAGCATCTCCGGGGGGAGCTCCTATAATTCACCCCTCCACTTT. Amino acid sequence: CASISGGSSYNSPLHF.

The chain is built from TRBV6-2 or TRBV6-3 and TRBJ2-7, with 10 bases identical to TRBD2. This CDR3 spans 15 amino acids. Trimming at V came to 1 base and at J to 1 base, leaving 1 base not matched to a gene. CDR1 and CDR2 from the germline V gene are MNHEY and SVGEGT. The CDR3 protein is CASSYWTSGSYEQYF. CDR3 bases: TGTGCCAGCAGTTACTGGACTAGCGGTTCCTACGAGCAGTACTTC.